This T cell receptor beta chain is drawn from a study of identical twins. Notes on the study in general: The degree of excess twin sharing was weaker in beta out-of-frame sequences. Insertions were fewer in abundant cord blood beta clonotypes, whereas memory repertoires showed none of this pattern. Within monozygotic twins, out-of-frame TCR alpha sharing was underestimated by the models.

This clonotype was counted a few times. Its antigen is unknown. The ends lost 5 bases at V and 6 bases at J; junction bases unmatched: 9. There are 14 residues in the CDR3. MiXCR, applied by TCRdb to the 5' RACE reads, yields one record per CDR3 protein. Seen here are around 960,000 distinct CDR3 sequences, more than 9% observed once, and the top ten hold about 1.5%. These data were likewise used in another study, on yellow fever vaccine responses in identical twins.

Sequencing was done on a sample of PBMCs. The chain carries TRBV12-3 or TRBV12-4 and TRBJ2-7, with 8 nucleotides matching TRBD2. The TCR was taken from a woman aged 18-29 years in good health. In nucleotides, the CDR3 is TGTGCCAGCAGTGCGAGCGGGGGACTACGCGAGCAGTACTTC. This encodes CASSASGGLREQYF.